The 3 T cell receptor beta chains reported below all come from one sample, sequenced in a study of tumor-infiltrating lymphocytes in primary liver carcinoma. In addition to blood RNA drawn from unsorted whole blood, germline DNA was extracted. The input was 450 to 500 ng total RNA; TCR beta cDNA was made from it with a constant-region primer. Libraries for TCR beta were built through three nested multiplex PCR rounds, which together made up a slightly modified ARM-PCR procedure. For roughly 10 cycles apiece, the opening two PCR rounds ran with TRBV1-TRBV30 forward primers and a C-beta reverse primer. TCRdb analysed the multiplex PCR reads with MiXCR anew, one entry per CDR3 protein. The repertoire holds 320,000 or so distinct CDR3 sequences, with less than 75% as singletons. What was sequenced was peripheral blood. The receptors stem from a man between 35 and 55 years old with primary liver carcinoma and hepatitis B virus infection.

A note on this clonotype: A much larger clone is a single base away; this may be a read error. The CDR3 sequence is CASVAFQETQYF. CDR3 in DNA: TGTGCCAGCGTGGCTTTCCAAGAGACCCAGTACTTC. The chain recombines TRBV6-1 with TRBJ2-5; D gene ambiguous. The germline V gene has CDR1 MNHNS and CDR2 SASEGT. Trimming cost V 8 bases and J 1 base, with 8 bases left between them. This CDR3 is built from 12 residues.

A single count supports this clonotype. This chain joins TRBV16 and TRBJ2-1, with D possibly called TRBD1 or TRBD2 (5 bases each). Looked up from germline, CDR1 is KGHSY and CDR2 is FQNENV. Deletions cut 3 bases from V and 10 bases from J, with 13 bases between. This CDR3 spans 13 amino acids. As DNA, the CDR3 is TGTGCCAGCAGCCAGGGGGTCCGCAAGGAGCAGTTCTTC. Protein sequence: CASSQGVRKEQFF.

The chain employs TRBV6-5 and TRBJ2-3; D is perhaps TRBD1 (6 bases). V lost 6 bases and J 0 bases, leaving 13 bases between the germline ends. Per the germline V gene, CDR1 is MNHEY and CDR2 is SVGAGI. The length of the CDR3 is 15 residues. The CDR3 nucleotides read TGTGCCAGCAGCCCGGGGACATGGAGCACAGATACGCAGTATTTT. Protein sequence: CASSPGTWSTDTQYF.